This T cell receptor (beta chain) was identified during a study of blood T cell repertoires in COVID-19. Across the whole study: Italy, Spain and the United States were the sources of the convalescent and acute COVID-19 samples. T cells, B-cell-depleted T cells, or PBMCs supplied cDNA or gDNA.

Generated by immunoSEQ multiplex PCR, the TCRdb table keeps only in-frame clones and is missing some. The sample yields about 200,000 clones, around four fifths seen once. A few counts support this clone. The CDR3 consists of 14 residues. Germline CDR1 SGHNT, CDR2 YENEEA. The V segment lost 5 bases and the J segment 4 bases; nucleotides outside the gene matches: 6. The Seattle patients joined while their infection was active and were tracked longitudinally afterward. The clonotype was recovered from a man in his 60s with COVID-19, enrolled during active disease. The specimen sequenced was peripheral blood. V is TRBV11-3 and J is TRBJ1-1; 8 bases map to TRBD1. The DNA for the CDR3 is TGTGCCAGCAGCAGCCAGGGGGCTGGCACTGAAGCTTTCTTT. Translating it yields CASSSQGAGTEAFF.